The following is a TCR beta chain sequence with its context. As yet, its antigen is unknown. The data are from a study of cytomegalovirus exposure and HLA in healthy donors. The PCR used 60 Vbeta and 13 Jbeta primers. Assay: immunoSEQ multiplex PCR; the TCRdb copy retains only in-frame clones and omits some. There are around 160,000 clones in the sample; about 78% occur only once, and 1.1% to 1.5% lies in the top ten. General observations from the study: Three chains linked to CMV were shown in vitro to be specific for CMV antigens. The authors later found HLA-associated TCR beta chains more clonally expanded than equally common others. Another analysis was done later, and it associated fewer than 20,000 TCR beta sequences with HLA alleles at 0.05 false discovery rate.

The CDR3 loop spans 14 amino acids. Trimming cost V 3 bases and J 4 bases; bases outside gene matches: 1. In germline, CDR1 is LNHDA, CDR2 SQIVND (reference sequence). Sequenced material: PBMCs. J is TRBJ2-5 and V is TRBV19, with 11 positions matching TRBD2. This TCR derives from a male donor in good health and CMV-seronegative. The CDR3 region is CASSIGLAGETQYF. CDR3 nucleotides: TGTGCCAGTAGTATTGGACTAGCGGGAGAGACCCAGTACTTC.